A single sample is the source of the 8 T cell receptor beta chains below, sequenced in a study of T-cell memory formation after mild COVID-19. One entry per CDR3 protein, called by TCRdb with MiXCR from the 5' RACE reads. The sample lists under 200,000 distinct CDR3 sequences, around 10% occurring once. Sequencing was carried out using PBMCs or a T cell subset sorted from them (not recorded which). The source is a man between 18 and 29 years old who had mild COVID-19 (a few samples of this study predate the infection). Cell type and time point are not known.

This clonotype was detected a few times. In DNA form, the CDR3 reads TGTGCCAGCAGCCCTAGGACAGGGAGGGGGACCCAGTACTTC. Its translation is CASSPRTGRGTQYF. This rearrangement joins TRBV7-9 to TRBJ2-5, with D tentatively TRBD1 (8 bases). Between the trimmed V and J ends, which lost 5 bases and 7 bases, there was a span of 17 bases. The CDR3 length is 14 residues. The germline V gene encodes CDR1 SEHNR and CDR2 FQNEAQ (reference sequence).

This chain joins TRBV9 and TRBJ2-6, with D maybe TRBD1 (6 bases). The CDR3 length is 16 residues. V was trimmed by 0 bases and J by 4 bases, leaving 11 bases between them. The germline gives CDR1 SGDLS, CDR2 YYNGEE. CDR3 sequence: CASSVGLTGGANVLTF. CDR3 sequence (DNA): TGTGCCAGCAGCGTAGGTTTAACAGGGGGGGCCAACGTCCTGACTTTC. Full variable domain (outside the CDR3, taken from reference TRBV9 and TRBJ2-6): DSGVTQTPKHLITATGQRVTLRCSPRSGDLSVYWYQQSLDQGLQFLIQYYNGEERAKGNILERFSAQQFPDLHSELNLSSLELGDSALYFCASSVGLTGGANVLTFGAGSRLTVL.

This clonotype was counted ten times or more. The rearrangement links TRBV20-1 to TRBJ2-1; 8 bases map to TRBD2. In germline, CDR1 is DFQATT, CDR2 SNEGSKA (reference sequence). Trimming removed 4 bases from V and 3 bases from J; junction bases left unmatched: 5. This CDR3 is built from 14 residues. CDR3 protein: CSAIKRGIYNEQFF. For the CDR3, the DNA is TGCAGTGCTATCAAGCGGGGGATCTACAATGAGCAGTTCTTC.

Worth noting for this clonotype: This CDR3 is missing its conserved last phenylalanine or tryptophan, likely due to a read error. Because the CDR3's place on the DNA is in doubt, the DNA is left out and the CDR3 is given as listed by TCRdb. CDR3 in amino acids: CASSLAGGGALSY. This chain links TRBV12-3 or TRBV12-4 with TRBJ2-7; whether TRBD2, the table's D call, matches the DNA was not checked. Ends included, the CDR3 has 13 residues.

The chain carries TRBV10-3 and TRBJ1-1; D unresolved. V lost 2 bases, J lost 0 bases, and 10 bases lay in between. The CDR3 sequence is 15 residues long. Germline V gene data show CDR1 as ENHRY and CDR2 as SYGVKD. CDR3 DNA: TGTGCCATCAGTGAGCGCATGGGCTTGAACACTGAAGCTTTCTTT. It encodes CAISERMGLNTEAFF.

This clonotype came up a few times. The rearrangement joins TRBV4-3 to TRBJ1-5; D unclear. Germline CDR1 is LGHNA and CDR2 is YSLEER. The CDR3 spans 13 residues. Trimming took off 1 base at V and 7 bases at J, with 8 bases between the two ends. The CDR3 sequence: CASSQGFEQPQHF. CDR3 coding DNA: TGCGCCAGCAGCCAAGGATTTGAGCAGCCCCAGCATTTT.

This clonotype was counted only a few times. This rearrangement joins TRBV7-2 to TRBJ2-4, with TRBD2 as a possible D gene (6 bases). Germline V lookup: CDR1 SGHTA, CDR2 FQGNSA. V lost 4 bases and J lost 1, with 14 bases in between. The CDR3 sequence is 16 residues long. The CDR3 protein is CASSSFPRGAKNIQYF. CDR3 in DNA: TGTGCCAGCAGCTCCTTTCCTCGGGGGGCCAAAAACATTCAGTACTTC.

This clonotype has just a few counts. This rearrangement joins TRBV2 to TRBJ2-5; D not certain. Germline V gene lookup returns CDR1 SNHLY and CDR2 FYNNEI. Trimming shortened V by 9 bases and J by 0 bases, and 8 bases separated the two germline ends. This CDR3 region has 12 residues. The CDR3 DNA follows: TGTGCCAGTCAAGCAGACCAAGAGACCCAGTACTTC. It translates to CASQADQETQYF.